This TCR beta chain is from a study of response to subunit inactivated influenza vaccine. Whole-study findings and limits: Each seasonal influenza vaccination recruits few new T cells, the authors suggested.

This clonotype was picked up many times. The antigen is not known. V lost 4 bases to trimming and J lost 0 bases, with 10 bases between them. Germline V gene lookup returns CDR1 SQVTM and CDR2 ANQGSEA. The CDR3 extends over 15 amino acids. From the RT-PCR reads, TCRdb called clonotypes with MiXCR, one entry per CDR3 protein. The sample has over 650,000 distinct CDR3 sequences, less than 20% seen once. The chain combines TRBV29-1 with TRBJ2-6, with D unclear. This receptor was obtained from a man aged 50 to 60 who received an inactivated influenza vaccine. The specimen comprised PBMCs from blood, sampled more than 4 days after vaccination. CDR3: CSVVQLLSGANVLTF. CDR3 coding DNA: TGCAGCGTTGTTCAACTCCTCTCTGGGGCCAACGTCCTGACTTTC.